This TCR beta chain was identified in a study of T cell responses to AZD1222 COVID-19 vaccine. Whole-study findings and limits: Unmutated regions of variants are reportedly targeted by nearly half of spike-specific TCRs. The number of AZD1222 recipients seropositive at baseline was only five or six.

In this sample, this clone turned up once. The antigen is undetermined. The V gene end was trimmed by 1 base and the J gene end by 2 bases; junction bases not matched to a gene: 4. The CDR3 contains 16 residues. Germline V CDR1 and CDR2: LGHNA, YSLEER. Method: immunoSEQ multiplex PCR; TCRdb's copy keeps in-frame clones and lacks some. The sample shows some 140,000 clones, approximately 87% of them seen only once. The sample was peripheral blood, taken on day 0 of MenACWY control vaccination. The receptor's source is an adult in good health. The chain links TRBV4-3 to TRBJ2-2, with TRBD2 matching over 7 bases. CDR3 in amino acids: CASSQVAGVNTGELFF. In nucleotides, the CDR3 is TGCGCCAGCAGCCAAGTCGCGGGAGTCAACACCGGGGAGCTGTTTTTT.